This TCR beta chain was identified during a study of PD-L1 blockade in urothelial cancer. Study-level background: Earlier, patients had received 0 to 3 chemotherapy regimens. T cells numbered a median of roughly 150,000 in the blood samples.

V was trimmed by 5 bases and J by 0 bases, leaving 14 bases between them. The CDR3 covers 15 residues. Germline assignment: CDR1 SGHTS and CDR2 YDEGEE. Time point of the sample: pretreatment peripheral blood. General observations from the study: It was durable-benefit patients whose tumor-associated blood clones expanded more at 3 weeks.

Assay used: immunoSEQ multiplex PCR; TCRdb lists only in-frame clones, some missing. This table holds 45,000 to 60,000 clones, more than 75% found once. This clone was observed a few times. No antigen is known for it. The chain has TRBV5-8 and TRBJ1-2; tentative D call: TRBD1 (5 bases). Sequencing used PBMCs, obtained around atezolizumab (anti-PD-L1) treatment. The TCR sequence derives from a man aged 45-65 years with urothelial cancer. The chain's CDR3 is CASSWKGRANYGYTF. The CDR3 region has the DNA TGTGCCAGCAGTTGGAAGGGCAGGGCTAACTATGGCTACACCTTC.